The source of this T cell receptor beta chain is a study of CXCR3-negative and CXCR3-positive naive CD8 T cells. On the study more broadly: Collectively, the libraries yielded roughly 140 million TRB reads in total, at about 1.5 +/- 0.3 million per library. Study results and limitations: Memory CD8+ cells showed much lower diversity, while both naive subsets were comparably high. Naive CXCR3-negative cells resembled naive CXCR3-positive cells in TRBV-TRBJ usage; memory cells differed. Naive cells that were CXCR3-positive had more hydrophobic TRB CDR3s (compared with CXCR3-negative naive cells).

On this clonotype: Antigen: not known.

TRB cDNA was prepared as libraries by UMI-labeled 5' RACE. No DNA is given; TCRdb re-called the 5' RACE reads and lists each CDR3 protein once. The ten most abundant clones cover about 0.28% of a sample with around 160,000 distinct CDR3 sequences. CDR1 is MNHEY and CDR2 is SVGEGT in the germline V gene. The CDR3 consists of 14 residues. This rearrangement joins TRBV6-2 or TRBV6-3 to TRBJ1-2. The origin of this receptor is a human donor in good health. Some clones in this sample may be carry-over from other donors' samples. Sequencing was performed on naive CXCR3+ CD8+ T cells from blood. Subset noted: CD45RO-CCR7+CD27+CD95- naive CD8+ T cells expressing CXCR3 (TNR3+). The CDR3 spells CASAPRREDYGYTF.